This T cell receptor beta chain was sequenced for a study of CD4 T cells in relation to SARS-CoV-2 and coronaviruses. Unexposed donor CD4+ T cells date from 2011-2018, before the COVID-19 pandemic. Isolation of CD4+ T cells took place after roughly nine days in culture. Fresh IL-2 medium replaced half the medium on days 3 and 7. Study results and caveats: Pre-pandemic and post-infection samples never came from the same donor.

This table comes from immunoSEQ multiplex PCR, and its TCRdb copy is limited to in-frame clones, with some not included. The sample carries roughly 25,000 clones, around 70% recorded once. Comment on this clone: The target antigen is unknown.

The V end lost 0 bases, the J end lost 4 bases, and 12 bases lay between the germline ends. Germline V gene lookup returns CDR1 SGHDN and CDR2 FVKESK. This CDR3 has 15 amino acids. This chain uses TRBV14 with TRBJ1-1; the D gene is possibly TRBD1 (6 bases). Input material: CD4+ T cells from PBMCs, cultured in vitro. The source is a human donor in good health. The CDR3, as DNA: TGTGCCAGCAGCCAAGATCAGGGGAGGACCACTGAAGCTTTCTTT. Translated: CASSQDQGRTTEAFF.